The 13 T cell receptor beta chains below come from one sample, sequenced in a study of Tregs in tolerant kidney transplant recipients. Produced via immunoSEQ multiplex PCR; TCRdb's table is partial and in-frame only. The specimen's table records about 30,000 clones. The input for sequencing was CD8+ T cells from blood, taken before the transplant. The receptors derive from a human donor who received a combined kidney and bone marrow transplant.

On this clone itself: The sequenced fragment ends 3 residues before the CDR3 boundary, so the rest is inferred from the germline J gene. The rearrangement links TRBV19 to TRBJ2-5; the D is unclear. Trimming shortened V by 3 bases and J by 1 base, and 6 bases separated the two germline ends. CDR3 length: 13 amino acids. CDR1 is LNHDA and CDR2 is SQIVND in the germline V gene (reference sequence). The CDR3 DNA, read in part, is TGTGCCAGTAGTATTGTTAGCCAAGAGACC. Its translation: CASSIVSQET. The full CDR3 reads CASSIVSQETQYF. Combining the CDR3 with reference TRBV19 and TRBJ2-5 gives the whole variable domain DGGITQSPKYLFRKEGQNVTLSCEQNLNHDAMYWYRQDPGQGLRLIYYSQIVNDFQKGDIAEGYSVSREKKESFPLTVTSAQKNPTAFYLCASSIVSQETQYFGPGTRLLVL.

Concerning this clone: Sequencing ends 3 residues short of the CDR3 end; the germline J gene provides the rest. The chain joins TRBV7-6 to TRBJ2-1, with D perhaps TRBD1 or TRBD2 (5 bases each). V was trimmed by 6 bases and J by 5 bases, leaving 20 bases between them. Per the germline V gene, CDR1 is SGHVS and CDR2 is FNYEAQ. The length of the CDR3 is 16 residues. The CDR3 DNA, read in part, is TGTGCCAGCAGTGGGTGGGGTCTAGGGGAGAACAATGAG. Amino acid sequence: CASSGWGLGENNE. The CDR3 in its entirety is CASSGWGLGENNEQFF.

To note about this clone: The read ends 3 residues shy of where the CDR3 ends; the end is completed using the germline J gene. This chain uses TRBV20-1 with TRBJ2-7, with 13 bases aligning to TRBD2. CDR1 is DFQATT and CDR2 is SNEGSKA in the germline V gene (reference sequence). The junction had 11 bases not matched to a gene; V was cut back by 0 bases and J by 3 bases. This CDR3 region has 18 residues. CDR3 protein: CSARDRGLAGVSFYEQYF. CDR3 bases read: TGCAGTGCTAGAGATAGAGGACTAGCGGGAGTTTCTTTCTACGAG.

The CDR3 loop is CASRYERSPYGYTF. CDR3 DNA (partial): TGTGCCAGTAGATACGAGCGGTCCCCCTATGGC. The gene calls are TRBV19 and TRBJ1-2; D gene uncertain. The read falls 3 residues short of the CDR3 end, and the missing part is taken from the germline J gene. CDR3 length: 14 amino acids. V was cut by 6 bases and J by 4 bases, with 15 bases left in between. Germline V CDR1 and CDR2: LNHDA, SQIVND (reference sequence).

On this clone: The CDR3 end falls 3 residues outside the read, so it is completed with the germline J gene. The chain has TRBV5-1 and TRBJ2-1; 10 nucleotides agree with TRBD2. The J segment lost 6 bases and the V segment lost 0 bases, leaving 9 bases of the junction unmatched. The germline V gene encodes CDR1 SGHRS and CDR2 YFSETQ. This CDR3 has 17 residues. Incomplete CDR3 DNA: TGCGCCAGCAGCTTGGGGTCTCCTAGCGGGAGTAGCAATGAG. This gives the protein CASSLGSPSGSSNE. The whole CDR3 sequence is CASSLGSPSGSSNEQFF.

As for this clone: The read comes to an end 3 residues before the CDR3 does, leaving the germline J gene to fill in the end. V gene TRBV7-9 combines with J gene TRBJ2-7; weak D call: TRBD1 (5 bases). Germline CDR1 SEHNR, CDR2 FQNEAQ (reference sequence). V was clipped by 11 bases and J by 2 bases, with 13 bases between them. CDR3 length: 12 amino acids. This CDR3 reads CAWGAETYEQYF. Partial CDR3 DNA: TGTGCCTGGGGCGCGGAAACCTACGAG.

Concerning this clone: The DNA ends 3 residues before the CDR3 does, and the rest of the CDR3 is filled in from the germline J gene. This sequence joins TRBV5-1 and TRBJ2-1, with unresolved D. V was shortened by 0 bases and J by 7 bases, with 14 bases between the two germline ends. Germline-derived CDR1 and CDR2 are SGHRS and YFSETQ. The CDR3 length is 15 residues. Incomplete CDR3 DNA: TGCGCCAGCAGCTTGGCGTACGCCTACCCGAATGAG. This sequence encodes CASSLAYAYPNE. The complete CDR3 protein is CASSLAYAYPNEQFF.

On this clone: The missing CDR3 end, 3 residues past where the read stops, is filled in from the germline J gene. This chain links TRBV6-2 or TRBV6-3 with TRBJ2-7; D might be TRBD1 (6 bases). The CDR3 length is 12 residues. Germline CDR1 is MNHEY and CDR2 is SVGEGT. Trimming took off 5 bases at V and 6 bases at J, with 11 bases between the two ends. CDR3 sequence reads: CASSPARGEQYF. The part of the CDR3 DNA that was read is TGTGCCAGCAGTCCCGCCAGGGGCGAG.

Comments on this clone: The observed sequence ends 3 residues before the CDR3 terminus, with the missing tail filled in from the germline J gene. This chain joins TRBV19 and TRBJ2-5, with 9 bases identical to TRBD1. V lost 6 bases to trimming and J lost 5 bases; unmatched junction nucleotides: 10. CDR1 and CDR2 from the germline V gene are LNHDA and SQIVND (reference sequence). The length of the CDR3 is 15 residues. Here the CDR3 reads CASRLGDRVEETQYF. Incomplete CDR3 DNA: TGTGCCAGTAGGTTGGGGGACAGGGTAGAGGAGACC.

The CDR3 DNA, read in part, is TGTGCCAGCAGCTTCGAGGGAGCGGGAGGTTCCTACGAG. It yields the protein CASSFEGAGGSYE. The CDR3 reads in full as CASSFEGAGGSYEQYF. This rearrangement joins TRBV7-6 to TRBJ2-7; 9 nucleotides line up with TRBD2. Read sequence stops 3 residues before the CDR3 end, and the germline J gene provides the missing end. The V gene's germline CDR1 is SGHVS and CDR2 FNYEAQ. The CDR3 contains 16 residues. V shed 3 bases and J 1 base; nucleotides not matched to a gene: 7.

Details on this clone: The read gets to within 3 residues of the CDR3 end, and the germline J gene fills in the rest. This chain joins TRBV20-1 and TRBJ2-7; TRBD2 matches 8 bases. The CDR3 is 13 amino acids. Germline CDR1 and CDR2: DFQATT and SNEGSKA (reference sequence). J lost 5 bases, V lost 5 bases, and 8 bases had no gene match. The CDR3 region is CSAPGTRFHEQYF. The part of the CDR3 DNA that was read is TGCAGTGCTCCCGGGACTAGGTTCCACGAG.

With regard to this clone: The read falls 3 residues short of the CDR3 end, and the missing part is taken from the germline J gene. The V gene is TRBV5-6, the J gene TRBJ1-2, with 7 nucleotides matching TRBD1. Germline assignment: CDR1 SGHDT and CDR2 YYEEEE. The CDR3 totals 12 residues. The sequenced part of the CDR3 DNA is TGTGCCAGCAGCTTGGGACAGGGAGGC. Translation: CASSLGQGG. In full, the CDR3 is CASSLGQGGYTF. Full variable domain (missing parts from reference TRBV5-6 and TRBJ1-2): DAGVTQSPTHLIKTRGQQVTLRCSPKSGHDTVSWYQQALGQGPQFIFQYYEEEERQRGNFPDRFSGHQFPNYSSELNVNALLLGDSALYLCASSLGQGGYTFGSGTRLTVV.

Notes on this clone: The read terminates 3 residues before the CDR3 end, so the remaining end is supplied by the germline J gene. This chain joins TRBV30 and TRBJ2-3, with a weak D call TRBD2 (6 bases). The CDR3 consists of 15 residues. Trimming stripped 0 bases from V and 0 bases from J, with 10 bases between. Per the germline V gene, CDR1 is GTSNPN and CDR2 is SVGIG (reference sequence). The chain's CDR3 is CAWSVLAASTDTQYF. The sequenced CDR3 bases are TGTGCCTGGAGTGTATTAGCGGCTAGCACAGATACG.